The 6 T cell receptor beta chains below were found in one sample sequenced in a study of blood T cell repertoires in COVID-19. Produced via immunoSEQ multiplex PCR; TCRdb's table is partial and in-frame only. Of about 100,000 clones in the sample, less than 85% were seen once. Sequenced: peripheral blood. Every receptor here comes from an older woman with active or convalescent COVID-19.

This clone was counted a few times. V and J are TRBV28 and TRBJ1-1; D is unclear. The germline V and J ends were trimmed by 5 bases and 7 bases, with 11 bases remaining between them. Germline CDR1 and CDR2: MDHEN and SYDVKM. The CDR3 has 12 amino acids. The CDR3 coding sequence is TGTGCCAGCAGTCCGTGGAGCGGTGAAGCTTTCTTT. Translation: CASSPWSGEAFF.

V gene TRBV3-1 (or the pseudogene TRBV3-2) combines with J gene TRBJ2-2; 8 positions match TRBD2. The CDR3 length is 13 residues. Germline V gene lookup returns CDR1 LGHDT and CDR2 YNNKEL (reference sequence). J was trimmed by 6 bases and V by 6 bases; bases with no gene match: 3. The CDR3 DNA reads TGTGCCAGCAGGTATAGCGGGGCCGGGGAGCTGTTTTTT. Translation gives CASRYSGAGELFF.

The V gene is TRBV6-2 or TRBV6-3, the J gene TRBJ2-1; 10 positions match TRBD2. CDR1 and CDR2 from the germline V gene are MNHEY and SVGEGT. The CDR3 has 15 amino acids. With 5 bases clipped from V and 1 base from J, the junction kept 2 bases outside the gene matches. The CDR3: CASSRAGGSYNEQFF. The CDR3 DNA sequence: TGTGCCAGCAGTCGAGCGGGGGGGTCCTACAATGAGCAGTTCTTC.

The CDR3 region has the DNA TGTGCCAGCAGCTTAGAGGCGGTGAGCTCCTACAATGAGCAGTTCTTC. As protein: CASSLEAVSSYNEQFF. The V gene is TRBV7-9, the J gene TRBJ2-1; D call uncertain. V was trimmed by 1 base and J by 0 bases, leaving 10 bases between them. The germline V gene has CDR1 SEHNR and CDR2 FQNEAQ (reference sequence). The CDR3 extends over 16 amino acids.

This chain joins TRBV11-2 and TRBJ1-4; 8 bases fit TRBD1. Trimming at V came to 4 bases and at J to 8 bases, leaving 12 bases not matched to a gene. The CDR3 covers 16 residues. Germline CDR1 SGHAT, CDR2 FQNNGV. As DNA, the CDR3 is TGTGCCAGCAGCTGGACAGGGAGGAAAGAGGGAGAAAAACTGTTTTTT. This translates into CASSWTGRKEGEKLFF.

Written as DNA, the CDR3 is TGTGCCAGCAGAGGGAGCAATACCGGGGAGCTGTTTTTT. Translation gives CASRGSNTGELFF. The J gene is TRBJ2-2, the V gene TRBV6-6, with D maybe TRBD2 (5 bases). From germline, CDR1 is MNHNY and CDR2 SVGAGI (reference sequence). Trimming took 6 bases from V and 5 from J, leaving 10 bases between them. This CDR3 spans 13 amino acids.